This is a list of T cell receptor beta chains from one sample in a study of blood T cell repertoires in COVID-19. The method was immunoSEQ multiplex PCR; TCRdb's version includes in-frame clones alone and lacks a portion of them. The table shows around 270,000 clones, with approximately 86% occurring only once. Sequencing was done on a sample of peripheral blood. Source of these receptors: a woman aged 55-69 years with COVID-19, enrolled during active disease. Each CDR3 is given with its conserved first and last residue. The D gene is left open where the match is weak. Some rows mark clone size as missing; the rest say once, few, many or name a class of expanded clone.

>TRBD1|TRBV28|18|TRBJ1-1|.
TGTGCCAGCAGTTTACGATCGACAGGGTGGCGGATGAACACTGAAGCTTTCTTT
CASSLRSTGWRMNTEAFF
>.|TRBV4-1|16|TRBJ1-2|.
TGCGCCAGCAGCCAAGGAGAGGGGAGGGGCGACTATGGCTACACCTTC
CASSQGEGRGDYGYTF
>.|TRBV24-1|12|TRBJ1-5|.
TGTGCCACCGGGAGTGGCAATCAGCCCCAGCATTTT
CATGSGNQPQHF
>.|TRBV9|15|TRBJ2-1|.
TGTGCCAGCAGCGTAGACGGGGTAGCGGCCAATGAGCAGTTCTTC
CASSVDGVAANEQFF
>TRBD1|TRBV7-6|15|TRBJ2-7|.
TGTGCCAGCAGCCCAGACCCTGGACAGGGACGCGAGCAGTACTTC
CASSPDPGQGREQYF
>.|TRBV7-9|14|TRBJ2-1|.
TGTGCCAGCAGCAACGAACCACAGGGAGGGTGGCAGTTCTTC
CASSNEPQGGWQFF
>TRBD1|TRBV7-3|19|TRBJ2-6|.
TGTGCCAGCAGCCCCAGAGGACAGGCAAGCCCCTCTGGGGCCAACGTCCTGACTTTC
CASSPRGQASPSGANVLTF
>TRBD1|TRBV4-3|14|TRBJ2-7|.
TGCGCCAGCAGCCAACGACAGGGGAACTACGAGCAGTACTTC
CASSQRQGNYEQYF
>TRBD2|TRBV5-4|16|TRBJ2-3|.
TGTGCCAGCAGCCGGAGGGGGCTAGCGGGAGCAGATACGCAGTATTTT
CASSRRGLAGADTQYF
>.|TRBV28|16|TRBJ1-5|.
TGTGCCAGCAGCCTCTGGGTGGGGCCTAGCAATCAGCCCCAGCATTTT
CASSLWVGPSNQPQHF
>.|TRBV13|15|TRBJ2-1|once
TGTGCCAGCAGCCCACCGGAGTTTCGGACAGCTGAACAGTTCTTC
CASSPPEFRTAEQFF
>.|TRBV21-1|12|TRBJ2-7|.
TGTGCCAGCATCAGGGCTACCTACGAGCAGTACTTC
CASIRATYEQYF
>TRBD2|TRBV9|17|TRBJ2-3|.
TGTGCCAGCAGTCCCGACTTGAGCGGGAGTTATTCAGATACGCAGTATTTT
CASSPDLSGSYSDTQYF
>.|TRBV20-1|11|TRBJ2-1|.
TGCAGTGTTCTGCGCACTTATGAGCAGTTCTTC
CSVLRTYEQFF
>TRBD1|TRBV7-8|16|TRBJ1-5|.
TGTGCCAGCAGCTTAGACGGACAGGGGATTCGTCAGCCCCAGCATTTT
CASSLDGQGIRQPQHF
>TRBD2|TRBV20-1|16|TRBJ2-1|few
TGCAGTGCTAGTATCCCGACTAGCGGGATTTTGAATGAGCAGTTCTTC
CSASIPTSGILNEQFF
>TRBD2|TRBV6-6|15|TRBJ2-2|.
TGTGCCAGCAGTCCCGCCGGGACTAGCTCCGGGGAGCTGTTTTTT
CASSPAGTSSGELFF
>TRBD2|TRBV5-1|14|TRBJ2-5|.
TGCGCCAGCAGGGTAGCGGGAACATCCGAGACCCAGTACTTC
CASRVAGTSETQYF
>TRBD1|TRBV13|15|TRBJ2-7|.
TGTGCCAGCAGCTTCACGAGGACAGGGTCCTACGAGCAGTACTTC
CASSFTRTGSYEQYF
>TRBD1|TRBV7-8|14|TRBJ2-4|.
TGTGCCAGCAGCTTATTTCAGGGGGCCAGCATTCAGTACTTC
CASSLFQGASIQYF
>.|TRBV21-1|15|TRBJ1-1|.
TGTGCCAGCAGCAAATTTTTCCACATGAACACTGAAGCTTTCTTT
CASSKFFHMNTEAFF
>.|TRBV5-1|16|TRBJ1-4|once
TGCGCCAGCAGCTTCGGATGGGGGGGGTTGGATGAAAAACTGTTTTTT
CASSFGWGGLDEKLFF
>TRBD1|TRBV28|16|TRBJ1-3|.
TGTGCCAGCAGTTTATACGGACAGGGTTCTGGAAACACCATATATTTT
CASSLYGQGSGNTIYF
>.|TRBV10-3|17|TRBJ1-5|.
TGTGCCATCAGTGTCTCCAGCAGGGTATTTTCGAATCAGCCCCAGCATTTT
CAISVSSRVFSNQPQHF
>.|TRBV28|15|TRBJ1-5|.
TGTGCCAGCAGCGGGAACACGATGGGTTTCCAGCCCCAGCATTTT
CASSGNTMGFQPQHF
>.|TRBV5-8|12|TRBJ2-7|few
TGTGCCAGCAGCCCCGGACCAGGGCCGCAGTACTTC
CASSPGPGPQYF
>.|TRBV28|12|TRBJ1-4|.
TGTGCCAGCAGTGAGCCGCCTGAAAAACTGTTTTTT
CASSEPPEKLFF
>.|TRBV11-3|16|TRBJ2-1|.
TGTGCCAGCAGCTTAGTCGGGGGAAAAGCTTACAATGAGCAGTTCTTC
CASSLVGGKAYNEQFF
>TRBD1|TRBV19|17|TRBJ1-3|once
TGTGCCAGTAGTACGAGAGCCGGACAGGGGGCCGGAAACACCATATATTTT
CASSTRAGQGAGNTIYF
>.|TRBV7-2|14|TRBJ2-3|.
TGTGCCAGCAGACGACAGAGCAGGACAGATACGCAGTATTTT
CASRRQSRTDTQYF
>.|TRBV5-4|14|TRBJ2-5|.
TGTGCCAGCAGCCCCAGGGGCAACCAAGAGACCCAGTACTTC
CASSPRGNQETQYF
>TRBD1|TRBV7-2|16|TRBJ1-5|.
TGTGCCAGCAGCTCCCGGGACAGGGGTGACAATCAGCCCCAGCATTTT
CASSSRDRGDNQPQHF
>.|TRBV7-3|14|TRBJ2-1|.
TGTGCCAGCAGCTTAACGGTGCCTAGCTATGAGCAGTTCTTC
CASSLTVPSYEQFF
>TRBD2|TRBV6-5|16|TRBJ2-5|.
TGTGCCAGCAGTTTCGGGACTAGCGGGGCTGGGGAGACCCAGTACTTC
CASSFGTSGAGETQYF
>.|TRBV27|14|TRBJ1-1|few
TGTGCCAGCAGTTTTTCAGGGGTCAACACTGAAGCTTTCTTT
CASSFSGVNTEAFF
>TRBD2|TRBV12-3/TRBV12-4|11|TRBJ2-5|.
TGTGCCAGCAGCCGGGGGGGCGCCAAGTACTTC
CASSRGGAKYF
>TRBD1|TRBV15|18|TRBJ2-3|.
TGTGCCACCAGCAGAGACCCAAGGACAGGGCCCAGCACAGATACGCAGTATTTT
CATSRDPRTGPSTDTQYF
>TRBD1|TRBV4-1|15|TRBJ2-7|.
TGCGCCAGCAGCGATACCGGGACAGGGATCTACGAGCAGTACTTC
CASSDTGTGIYEQYF
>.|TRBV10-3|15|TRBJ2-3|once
TGTGCCATCAGTGGCGGGGCCAAAAGCACAGATACGCAGTATTTT
CAISGGAKSTDTQYF
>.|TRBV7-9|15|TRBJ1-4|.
TGTGCCAGCAGCTTAATAAGCGGATGGGGTGAAAAACTGTTTTTT
CASSLISGWGEKLFF
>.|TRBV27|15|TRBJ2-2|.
TGTGCCAGCAGTTTACAGCAGGGGGGCACCGGGGAGCTGTTTTTT
CASSLQQGGTGELFF
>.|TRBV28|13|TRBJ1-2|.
TGTGCCAGCAGTTTAAGGGCAGGGATTGGCTACACCTTC
CASSLRAGIGYTF